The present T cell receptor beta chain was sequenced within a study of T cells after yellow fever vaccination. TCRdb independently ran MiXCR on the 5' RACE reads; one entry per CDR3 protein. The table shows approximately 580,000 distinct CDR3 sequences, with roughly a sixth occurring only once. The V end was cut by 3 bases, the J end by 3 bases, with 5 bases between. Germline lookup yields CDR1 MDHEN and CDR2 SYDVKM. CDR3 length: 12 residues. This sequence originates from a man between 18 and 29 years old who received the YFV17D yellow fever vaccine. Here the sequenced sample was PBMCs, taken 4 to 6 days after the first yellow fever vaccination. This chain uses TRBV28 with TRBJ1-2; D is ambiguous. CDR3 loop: CASSFRDYGYTF. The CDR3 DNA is TGTGCCAGCAGTTTTCGGGACTATGGCTACACCTTC.